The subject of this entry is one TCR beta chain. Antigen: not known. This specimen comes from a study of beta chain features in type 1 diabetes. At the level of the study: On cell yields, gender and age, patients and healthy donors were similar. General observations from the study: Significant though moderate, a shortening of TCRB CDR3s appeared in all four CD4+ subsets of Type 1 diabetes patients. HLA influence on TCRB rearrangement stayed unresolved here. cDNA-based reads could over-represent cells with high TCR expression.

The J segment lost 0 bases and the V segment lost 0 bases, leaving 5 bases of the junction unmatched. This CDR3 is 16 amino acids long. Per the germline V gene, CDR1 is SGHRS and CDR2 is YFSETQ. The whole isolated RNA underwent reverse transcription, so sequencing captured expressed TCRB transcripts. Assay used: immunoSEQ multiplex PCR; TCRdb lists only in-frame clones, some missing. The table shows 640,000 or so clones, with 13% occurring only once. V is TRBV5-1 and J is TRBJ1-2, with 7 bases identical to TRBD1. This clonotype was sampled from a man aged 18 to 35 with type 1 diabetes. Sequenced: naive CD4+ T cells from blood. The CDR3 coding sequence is TGCGCCAGCAGCTTGGATGGGACAGAGACTAACTATGGCTACACCTTC. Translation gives CASSLDGTETNYGYTF. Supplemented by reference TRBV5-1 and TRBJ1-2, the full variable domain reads KAGVTQTPRYLIKTRGQQVTLSCSPISGHRSVSWYQQTPGQGLQFLFEYFSETQRNKGNFPGRFSGRQFSNSRSEMNVSTLELGDSALYLCASSLDGTETNYGYTFGSGTRLTVV.